This T cell receptor (beta chain) was found in a study of identical twins. Findings and caveats of the study: While abundant cord blood beta clonotypes carried fewer insertions, memory repertoires showed no such pattern.

Concerning this clonotype: Its antigen remains unidentified.

TCRdb re-analysed the 5' RACE reads in MiXCR, keeping a single row per CDR3 protein. Of hundreds of thousands of distinct CDR3 sequences listed, 15% to 20% were seen once; the top ten hold around 13%. The CDR3 covers 15 residues. Germline values: CDR1 SGDLS, CDR2 YYNGEE. With 3 bases removed from V and 5 bases from J, the gap between germline ends came to 18 bases. These data are also associated with another study on T cells expressing NK-cell markers. That source notes: The eight sequenced donors comprised seven who were HCMV-seropositive and one who was seronegative. Sorting was limited to alpha-beta TCR-expressing T cells with an anti-gamma-delta TCR antibody in several experiments. These clonotypes, the leaders elsewhere, also led the CD3+CD56-NKG2C+ fraction in several donors.

The sample comprised PBMCs. The source of this sequence is a woman aged 18-29 years in good health. The chain employs TRBV9 and TRBJ2-7, with D possibly being TRBD1 (6 bases). CDR3: CASSADPQGANEQYF. The CDR3 bases are TGTGCCAGCAGCGCCGACCCACAGGGTGCCAACGAGCAGTACTTC.